The clone carrying this TCR beta chain was recorded once. These data originate in a study of control samples from healthy donors and cancer patients. Sequencing was performed with immunoSEQ multiplex PCR; in TCRdb, only in-frame clones are kept and a portion is missing. The data hold 100,000 or so clones, with 80% to 90% observed a single time. The CDR3 totals 15 residues. V shed 2 bases, J shed 7 bases, and the junction held 7 bases outside the gene matches. CDR1 is KGHDR and CDR2 is SFDVKD in the germline V gene. This TCR came from a man younger than 40 in good health. The genes are TRBV24-1 and TRBJ2-1; 7 bases fit TRBD1. Sequencing was carried out using blood. The CDR3 reads CATSDSGTAGNEQFF. The DNA for the CDR3 is TGTGCCACCAGTGATTCCGGGACAGCTGGGAATGAGCAGTTCTTC.